This T cell receptor (beta chain) appears in the sequencing data of a study of blood T cell repertoires in COVID-19. Overall study context: Samples came from the United States, Italy and Spain, spanning acute and convalescent COVID-19. The cDNA or gDNA used as material had been derived from T cells, B-cell-depleted T cells, or PBMCs.

Per the original methods: Researchers report that nucleated cell counts were estimated from reference gene primer amplification. Libraries were prepared by immunoSEQ multiplex PCR; TCRdb keeps only in-frame clonotypes and omits some of them. V and J calls and clone size are given by that table; D and trimming were obtained from the DNA. The data contain roughly 180,000 clones, about 93% of them singletons. In Seattle, patients joined the study during active infection and were tracked longitudinally. Source material: peripheral blood. The clonotype originates from a man aged 25-45 years with COVID-19, enrolled during active disease.

DNA for the CDR3: TGTGCCACCAGTTATAAGCGGGGGATACAAGAGACCCAGTACTTC. The encoded protein is CATSYKRGIQETQYF. This chain uses TRBV24-1 with TRBJ2-5, with 8 nucleotides matching TRBD2. J was trimmed by 2 bases and V by 6 bases; bases with no gene match: 7. This CDR3 comprises 15 residues. Per germline, CDR1 KGHDR and CDR2 SFDVKD.